Listed here are 21 T cell receptor beta chains from one sample, sequenced in a study of cytomegalovirus exposure and HLA in healthy donors. The PCR was carried out with 60 Vbeta primers and 13 Jbeta primers. Produced via immunoSEQ multiplex PCR; TCRdb's table is partial and in-frame only. The repertoire holds around 170,000 clones, 82% seen once, with about 1.6% in the top ten. Sequenced: PBMCs. The source is a middle-aged man in good health and CMV-seronegative.

This chain uses TRBV7-9 with TRBJ1-2; D gene unclear. Trimming pared 3 bases from V and 6 bases from J, leaving 17 bases between. The CDR3 consists of 15 residues. Germline V gene data show CDR1 as SEHNR and CDR2 as FQNEAQ (reference sequence). CDR3 in amino acids: CASSFGALRIDGYTF. CDR3 bases: TGTGCCAGCAGCTTTGGAGCGCTCAGAATAGATGGCTACACCTTC.

V gene TRBV28 combines with J gene TRBJ1-5; TRBD1 agrees at 9 bases. The CDR3 has 17 amino acids. J lost 2 bases, V lost 6 bases, and 11 bases had no gene match. Germline CDR1 reads MDHEN; CDR2 reads SYDVKM. CDR3 nucleotide sequence: TGTGCCAGCAGGATGGACAGGGGATTACGGCGCAATCAGCCCCAGCATTTT. This codes for CASRMDRGLRRNQPQHF.

The genes are TRBV28 and TRBJ2-2; 8 positions match TRBD2. Trimming cost V 6 bases and J 9 bases; bases outside gene matches: 3. The CDR3 covers 12 residues. Germline lookup yields CDR1 MDHEN and CDR2 SYDVKM. CDR3 protein: CASRRGGRELFF. In nucleotides, the CDR3 is TGTGCCAGCAGACGGGGGGGTCGGGAGCTGTTTTTT.

V and J are TRBV9 and TRBJ1-1; D is unclear. Germline assignment: CDR1 SGDLS and CDR2 YYNGEE. Trimming took 4 bases from V and 3 from J, leaving 16 bases between them. This CDR3 has 15 amino acids. The CDR3 reads CASSREGGWDTEAFF. The CDR3 coding sequence is TGTGCCAGCAGCCGGGAGGGCGGGTGGGACACTGAAGCTTTCTTT. Looking up the rest from reference TRBV9 and TRBJ1-1 gives the full variable domain: DSGVTQTPKHLITATGQRVTLRCSPRSGDLSVYWYQQSLDQGLQFLIQYYNGEERAKGNILERFSAQQFPDLHSELNLSSLELGDSALYFCASSREGGWDTEAFFGQGTRLTVV.

The gene calls are TRBV19 and TRBJ1-1, with D possibly TRBD1 on 6 matching bases. The V and J ends lost 6 bases and 0 bases respectively, with 11 bases between them. Germline V lookup: CDR1 LNHDA, CDR2 SQIVND (reference sequence). CDR3 size: 14 residues. CDR3 coding DNA: TGTGCCAGTAGGGGGGCAGTCATGAACACTGAAGCTTTCTTT. Its protein product is CASRGAVMNTEAFF.

The V and J genes are TRBV27 and TRBJ1-2; 7 positions agree with TRBD1. V lost 4 bases and J lost 6; bases outside the gene matches: 8. The CDR3 length is 14 residues. Germline CDR1 reads MNHEY; CDR2 reads SMNVEV (reference sequence). The CDR3 sequence: CASSSSRDSHGYTF. Written as DNA, the CDR3 is TGTGCCAGCAGTTCCTCCCGGGACAGTCATGGCTACACCTTC.

The chain combines TRBV19 with TRBJ1-6, with a tentative D call TRBD1 (5 bases). V was trimmed by 1 base and J by 4 bases, leaving 8 bases between them. The germline gives CDR1 LNHDA, CDR2 SQIVND (reference sequence). The CDR3 is 15 amino acids. CDR3 residues: CASSIGGSYNSPLHF. The DNA of the CDR3 is TGTGCCAGTAGTATAGGGGGCAGTTATAATTCACCCCTCCACTTT.

The V call is TRBV4-3, the J call TRBJ1-2, with TRBD1 matching 10 bases. Per germline, CDR1 LGHNA and CDR2 YSLEER. This CDR3 spans 15 amino acids. The V and J ends lost 1 base and 6 bases, in that order; junction bases with no gene match: 5. The CDR3 loop reads CASSQGGGTGDGYTF. The CDR3 DNA reads as TGCGCCAGCAGCCAAGGTGGGGGGACAGGGGATGGCTACACCTTC.

V is TRBV28 and J is TRBJ2-7; TRBD2 aligns across 8 bases. J lost 2 bases, V lost 6 bases, and 12 bases had no gene match. This CDR3 spans 16 amino acids. Germline values: CDR1 MDHEN, CDR2 SYDVKM. CDR3: CASRGSSGTRAYEQYF. The CDR3 region has the DNA TGTGCCAGCAGGGGATCTTCCGGGACTAGAGCCTACGAGCAGTACTTC.

V is TRBV28 and J is TRBJ2-6, with TRBD1 matching 7 bases. This CDR3 is 20 amino acids long. The V and J ends lost 3 bases and 2 bases, in that order; junction bases with no gene match: 16. From germline, CDR1 is MDHEN and CDR2 SYDVKM. The CDR3 nucleotides read TGTGCCAGCAGTTTCCCCTCGGACAGGCCGCCGGCGGCTGGGGCCAACGTCCTGACTTTC. It codes for CASSFPSDRPPAAGANVLTF.

The genes are TRBV6-6 and TRBJ1-1; 11 nucleotides line up with TRBD1. The ends lost 2 bases at V and 5 bases at J; junction bases unmatched: 1. CDR1 is MNHNY, CDR2 SVGAGI, per germline (reference sequence). The CDR3 contains 14 residues. The CDR3, as DNA: TGTGCCAGCAGTTACAGGGACAGGGGGACTGAAGCTTTCTTT. This encodes CASSYRDRGTEAFF.

V usage is TRBV6-6 and J usage is TRBJ1-6; 9 bases align to TRBD1. The CDR3 spans 11 residues. CDR1 is MNHNY, CDR2 SVGAGI, per germline (reference sequence). The CDR3: CGTGENSPLHF. The CDR3 coding sequence is TGTGGGACAGGGGAAAATTCACCCCTCCACTTT.

The rearrangement joins TRBV5-1 to TRBJ2-3; 9 bases agree with TRBD1. The CDR3 loop spans 15 amino acids. J lost 2 bases, V lost 0 bases, and 1 base had no gene match. Germline-derived CDR1 and CDR2 are SGHRS and YFSETQ. CDR3 DNA: TGCGCCAGCAGCTTGGGGGACAGGGACACAGATACGCAGTATTTT. Translating it yields CASSLGDRDTDTQYF.

The chain combines TRBV27 with TRBJ2-1; weak D call: TRBD2 (7 bases). Deletions cut 4 bases from V and 1 base from J, with 23 bases between. CDR1 MNHEY and CDR2 SMNVEV come from the germline V gene (reference sequence). This CDR3 region has 19 residues. This CDR3 reads CASSSPLRRGAGSYNEQFF. The CDR3 DNA follows: TGTGCCAGCAGTTCCCCCCTGCGACGGGGGGCGGGGTCCTACAATGAGCAGTTCTTC.

This clone showed up just once. The V call is TRBV5-1, the J call TRBJ1-4; possibly TRBD1 for D (6 bases). Trimming removed 2 bases at V and 0 bases at J, with 11 bases between. The CDR3 sequence is 16 residues long. Germline V gene lookup returns CDR1 SGHRS and CDR2 YFSETQ. The CDR3 DNA reads as TGCGCCAGCAGCTTCGGCAGGGGTACAACTAATGAAAAACTGTTTTTT. Protein sequence: CASSFGRGTTNEKLFF.

This clone was seen only a few times. V usage is TRBV6-5 and J usage is TRBJ2-3, with TRBD2 identical over 7 bases. The J segment lost 4 bases and the V segment lost 7 bases, leaving 8 bases of the junction unmatched. The CDR3 extends over 14 amino acids. Germline V lookup: CDR1 MNHEY, CDR2 SVGAGI. In nucleotides, the CDR3 is TGTGCCAGCACCCAGACTAGCTGGGCAGATACGCAGTATTTT. Its translation is CASTQTSWADTQYF.

The chain combines TRBV13 with TRBJ1-1, with D unresolved. CDR3 size: 16 residues. Germline V gives CDR1 PRHDT, CDR2 FYEKMQ (reference sequence). Trimming removed 3 bases at V and 2 bases at J, with 16 bases between. In DNA, the CDR3 is TGTGCCAGCAGCTTTGTCACGGGTAGCGCCAACACTGAAGCTTTCTTT. This translates into CASSFVTGSANTEAFF.

This clone was detected a few times. The gene calls are TRBV7-9 and TRBJ1-6; tentative D call: TRBD1 (6 bases). The CDR3 is 14 residues long. V dropped 1 base and J dropped 10 bases, with 11 bases sitting between them. CDR1 and CDR2 from the germline V gene are SEHNR and FQNEAQ (reference sequence). The CDR3 sequence: CASSLDRVGSPLHF. As DNA, the CDR3 is TGTGCCAGCAGCTTAGACAGGGTCGGGTCACCCCTCCACTTT.

This chain uses TRBV28 with TRBJ2-5; D perhaps matches TRBD1 (6 bases). The germline V gene encodes CDR1 MDHEN and CDR2 SYDVKM. Trimming left V 8 bases short and J 4 bases short, with 17 bases between. The CDR3 sequence is 14 residues long. CDR3: CASSIHRESETQYF. As DNA, the CDR3 is TGTGCCAGCTCCATCCACAGGGAGTCAGAGACCCAGTACTTC.

This clone was seen once. The rearrangement links TRBV9 to TRBJ2-3, with 9 bases aligning to TRBD1. Germline CDR1 and CDR2: SGDLS and YYNGEE. Trimming at V came to 2 bases and at J to 3 bases, leaving 7 bases not matched to a gene. This CDR3 region has 16 residues. The CDR3: CASSVRQGGGTDTQYF. CDR3 nucleotide sequence: TGTGCCAGCAGCGTGAGACAGGGGGGGGGTACAGATACGCAGTATTTT.

The V and J genes are TRBV7-9 and TRBJ1-2; TRBD1 matches at 10 bases. CDR1 and CDR2 from the germline V gene are SEHNR and FQNEAQ (reference sequence). V was clipped by 7 bases and J by 10 bases; unmatched bases: 9. The CDR3 has 13 amino acids. In DNA, the CDR3 is TGTGCCAGCACCCGGGACAGGGGCCCCTTCTACACCTTC. It is translated as CASTRDRGPFYTF.